The 26 T cell receptor beta chains presented below share a single source sample, sequenced in a study of T cells after yellow fever vaccination. TCRdb reprocessed the 5' RACE reads via MiXCR and lists one record per CDR3 protein. The top ten hold 30% to 45% of the sample, which has tens of thousands of distinct CDR3 sequences, 6.5% to 9% seen once. The sequencing used CD8+ T cells sorted from PBMCs, collected 15 days after the yellow fever booster vaccination. The receptors were sampled from a young man who received the YFV17D yellow fever vaccine.

This clonotype was counted ten times or more. This sequence joins TRBV7-2 and TRBJ2-4, with 7 bases that match TRBD1. CDR1 is SGHTA, CDR2 FQGNSA, per germline. CDR3 size: 16 residues. J gave up 2 bases and V 3 bases, and 7 bases lay outside the gene matches. CDR3 sequence: CASSLRGGGTKNIQYF. The CDR3 DNA follows: TGTGCCAGCAGCTTGCGAGGGGGCGGAACCAAAAACATTCAGTACTTC. Looking up the rest from reference TRBV7-2 and TRBJ2-4 gives the full variable domain: GAGVSQSPSNKVTEKGKDVELRCDPISGHTALYWYRQSLGQGLEFLIYFQGNSAPDKSGLPSDRFSAERTGGSVSTLTIQRTQQEDSAVYLCASSLRGGGTKNIQYFGAGTRLSVL.

This clonotype has ten or more counts. V usage is TRBV28 and J usage is TRBJ2-7; TRBD1 aligns across 7 bases. Germline V lookup: CDR1 MDHEN, CDR2 SYDVKM. The CDR3 length is 14 residues. V was pared by 5 bases and J by 3 bases, with 7 bases of the junction left unmatched. The CDR3 region has the DNA TGTGCCAGCAGTGACCGACAGGGTTTCTACGAGCAGTACTTC. This translates into CASSDRQGFYEQYF.

This clonotype was seen at least ten times. This chain connects TRBV27 to TRBJ2-1; 9 bases map to TRBD2. This CDR3 has 15 amino acids. V shed 7 bases and J 6 bases; nucleotides not matched to a gene: 10. Per the germline V gene, CDR1 is MNHEY and CDR2 is SMNVEV (reference sequence). The CDR3 coding sequence is TGTGCCAGCACCCTGGGCACTAGCGGGTTCAATGAGCAGTTCTTC. It encodes CASTLGTSGFNEQFF.

This clonotype was counted only a few times. This chain joins TRBV23-1 and TRBJ2-7, with TRBD2 matching over 8 bases. TRBV23-1 is an ORF; its function is uncertain. This CDR3 has 15 amino acids. Germline trimming cut 0 bases from V and 4 bases from J; bases unmatched to any gene: 5. Here the CDR3 DNA reads TGCGCCAGCAGTCAATCCCAGCGGGAGTGGTACGAGCAGTACTTC. Its translation is CASSQSQREWYEQYF.

Many counts were recorded for this clonotype. The chain combines TRBV27 with TRBJ2-7; tentative D call: TRBD1 (6 bases). The CDR3 is 14 amino acids. Trimming stripped 5 bases from V and 2 bases from J, with 13 bases between. The germline V gene has CDR1 MNHEY and CDR2 SMNVEV (reference sequence). The CDR3 nucleotides are TGTGCCAGCAGTACCCCTGGACAGACCTACGAGCAGTACTTC. Translation gives CASSTPGQTYEQYF.

This clonotype was observed at least ten times. The V call is TRBV20-1, the J call TRBJ1-5; a weak D match, TRBD1 (5 bases). Looked up from germline, CDR1 is DFQATT and CDR2 is SNEGSKA (reference sequence). Trimming took off 5 bases at V and 6 bases at J, with 14 bases between the two ends. The CDR3 has 13 amino acids. DNA for the CDR3: TGCAGTGCTGAGAGCGGGGGGAGTCAGCCCCAGCATTTT. Encoded protein: CSAESGGSQPQHF.

This clonotype was counted ten times or more. The chain uses TRBV29-1 and TRBJ2-1; 9 bases map to TRBD1. CDR3 length: 15 amino acids. V dropped 2 bases and J dropped 5; count of bases not matched to a gene: 7. Germline loops: CDR1 SQVTM, CDR2 ANQGSEA. CDR3 sequence reads: CSVEFGRDRDNEQFF. The CDR3 nucleotides read TGCAGCGTTGAATTCGGCCGGGACAGGGACAATGAGCAGTTCTTC.

This chain connects TRBV12-3 or TRBV12-4 to TRBJ2-4; 16 bases line up with TRBD2. The CDR3 loop spans 20 amino acids. The V gene end was trimmed by 6 bases and the J gene end by 7 bases; junction bases not matched to a gene: 18. This chain's CDR3 is CASRAVPGTSGRGGGNIQYF. In DNA form, the CDR3 reads TGTGCCAGCAGGGCCGTACCCGGGACTAGCGGGAGGGGCGGGGGGAACATTCAGTACTTC.

This clonotype was seen repeatedly, ten times or more. The CDR3: CASSLRRLRTDTQYF. The CDR3 DNA sequence: TGTGCCAGCAGCCTGAGGCGCCTAAGGACAGATACGCAGTATTTT. This chain links TRBV27 with TRBJ2-3; D is unresolved. V was shortened by 6 bases and J by 3 bases, with 16 bases between the two germline ends. CDR1 and CDR2 from the germline V gene are MNHEY and SMNVEV (reference sequence). This CDR3 region has 15 residues.

This clonotype was observed a few times. The chain joins TRBV20-1 to TRBJ2-1; 11 bases match TRBD2. The CDR3 has 16 residues. Looked up from germline, CDR1 is DFQATT and CDR2 is SNEGSKA (reference sequence). The V segment lost 3 bases and the J segment 0 bases; nucleotides outside the gene matches: 4. CDR3: CSARPGTSGSYNEQFF. The CDR3, as DNA: TGCAGTGCTAGGCCGGGGACTAGCGGCTCCTACAATGAGCAGTTCTTC.

In regard to this clonotype: This could be a read error, since a much larger clone is one nucleotide away. The chain links TRBV7-9 to TRBJ2-1; D remains unclear. Trimming removed 8 bases at V and 5 bases at J, with 10 bases between. The CDR3 runs to 12 residues. Germline CDR1 SEHNR, CDR2 FQNEAQ (reference sequence). CDR3 DNA sequence: TGTGCCAGCGTCGAGCGAGACAATGAGCAGTTCTTC. Its protein product is CASVERDNEQFF.

This clonotype was seen many times. The chain uses TRBV12-3 or TRBV12-4 and TRBJ2-1; TRBD2 matches at 9 bases. Trimming cost V 1 base and J 3 bases; bases outside gene matches: 7. This CDR3 is built from 17 residues. CDR3 DNA: TGTGCCAGCAGTTTAGGCCAGCTAGCGGGGTTCTACAATGAGCAGTTCTTC. It translates to CASSLGQLAGFYNEQFF.

This chain uses TRBV29-1 with TRBJ2-7, with 10 positions matching TRBD2. Per germline, CDR1 SQVTM and CDR2 ANQGSEA. The V segment lost 5 bases and the J segment 0 bases; nucleotides outside the gene matches: 4. CDR3 length: 14 residues. The CDR3 is CSVITSGDSYEQYF. DNA of the CDR3: TGCAGCGTTATCACTAGCGGGGACTCCTACGAGCAGTACTTC.

This clonotype was counted many times. This sequence joins TRBV29-1 and TRBJ2-5, with TRBD1 matching 8 bases. Germline-derived CDR1 and CDR2 are SQVTM and ANQGSEA. CDR3 length equals 16 residues. The V and J ends lost 2 bases and 2 bases, in that order; junction bases with no gene match: 10. CDR3 coding DNA: TGCAGCGTTGAATTTTGGCAGGGGGCCCTTCAAGAGACCCAGTACTTC. This codes for CSVEFWQGALQETQYF.

This clonotype was seen ten or more times. The junction shows a germline mismatch at one end, possibly a read error. The V call is TRBV7-2, the J call TRBJ2-7, with D perhaps TRBD2 (5 bases). From germline, CDR1 is SGHTA and CDR2 FQGNSA. The CDR3 consists of 14 residues. CDR3 region: CASSLAFRSYEQYF. The CDR3, as DNA: TGTGCCAGCAGCCTAGCATTTCGGTCCTACGAGCAGTACTTC.

This clonotype was picked up a small number of times. This rearrangement joins TRBV7-2 to TRBJ2-7, with unresolved D. CDR1 SGHTA and CDR2 FQGNSA come from the germline V gene. V was shortened by 5 bases and J by 7 bases, with 12 bases between the two germline ends. This CDR3 has 12 residues. In DNA form, the CDR3 reads TGTGCCAGCAGCCCACTATCCGGAGAGCAGTACTTC. This translates into CASSPLSGEQYF.

This clonotype was detected many times. This CDR3 is CAWTGGTYEQYF. CDR3 nucleotides: TGTGCCTGGACAGGGGGAACCTACGAGCAGTACTTC. The genes are TRBV30 and TRBJ2-7, with 7 bases matching TRBD1. Germline CDR1 reads GTSNPN; CDR2 reads SVGIG (reference sequence). The V and J ends lost 4 bases and 2 bases, in that order; junction bases with no gene match: 2. This CDR3 is 12 amino acids long.

This clonotype was counted many times. This chain uses TRBV5-1 with TRBJ1-5; D not resolved. Trimming removed 1 base from V and 7 bases from J, with 6 bases in between. This CDR3 region has 12 residues. The V gene's germline CDR1 is SGHRS and CDR2 YFSETQ. The CDR3 sequence: CASSLSGQPQHF. CDR3 sequence (DNA): TGCGCCAGCAGCTTGAGCGGCCAGCCCCAGCATTTT.

This clonotype has at least ten counts. In nucleotides, the CDR3 is TGCAGTGCGGACACCGGGACTAGCGGGAGGAGGCATCGGGAGACCCAGTACTTC. The encoded protein is CSADTGTSGRRHRETQYF. The chain combines TRBV20-1 with TRBJ2-5, with 15 bases that match TRBD2. CDR1 is DFQATT and CDR2 is SNEGSKA in the germline V gene (reference sequence). J was trimmed by 5 bases and V by 6 bases; bases with no gene match: 16. The CDR3 contains 18 residues.

The chain is built from TRBV15 and TRBJ2-7, with D perhaps TRBD2 (6 bases). The CDR3 extends over 16 amino acids. V was clipped by 0 bases and J by 1 base, with 13 bases between them. CDR1 is LNHNV and CDR2 is YYDKDF in the germline V gene (reference sequence). This CDR3 reads CATSRDREGGSYEQYF. The CDR3 DNA is TGTGCCACCAGCAGAGATCGGGAAGGAGGGTCCTACGAGCAGTACTTC.

This clonotype was recorded many times. V and J are TRBV11-2 and TRBJ1-1; D unresolved. V was cut by 5 bases and J by 8 bases, with 15 bases left in between. Germline V gene data show CDR1 as SGHAT and CDR2 as FQNNGV. The CDR3 is made up of 13 amino acids. CDR3 DNA: TGTGCCAGCAGCGTCCACCGCCAGCGCGAAGCTTTCTTT. Residues: CASSVHRQREAFF.

In its sample, this clonotype was seen many times. The genes are TRBV12-3 or TRBV12-4 and TRBJ2-7; D unresolved. The CDR3 contains 15 residues. V dropped 3 bases and J dropped 3 bases, with 15 bases sitting between them. CDR3 bases: TGTGCCAGCAGTTTCGGGTCGGACGGATTCTACGAGCAGTACTTC. Protein: CASSFGSDGFYEQYF.

This clonotype was seen only a few times. The genes are TRBV19 and TRBJ2-1; D is uncertain. Trimming stripped 1 base from V and 0 bases from J, with 7 bases between. The CDR3 length is 15 residues. From germline, CDR1 is LNHDA and CDR2 SQIVND (reference sequence). CDR3 residues: CASSIVAGSYNEQFF. CDR3 nucleotide sequence: TGTGCCAGTAGTATAGTGGCAGGCTCCTACAATGAGCAGTTCTTC.

This clonotype was found many times. This chain connects TRBV5-1 to TRBJ2-7; 9 bases are a match to TRBD2. Germline CDR1 reads SGHRS; CDR2 reads YFSETQ. The CDR3 sequence is 14 residues long. With 3 bases clipped from V and 4 bases from J, the junction kept 5 bases outside the gene matches. The CDR3 coding sequence is TGCGCCAGCAGCTATAGCGGGAGTATTTACGAGCAGTACTTC. Translating it yields CASSYSGSIYEQYF.

In its sample, this clonotype was seen many times. The chain recombines TRBV20-1 with TRBJ2-7; 7 bases map to TRBD1. V was pared by 1 base and J by 2 bases, with 2 bases of the junction left unmatched. The CDR3 length is 13 residues. CDR1 is DFQATT and CDR2 is SNEGSKA in the germline V gene (reference sequence). CDR3 region: CSARGQGAYEQYF. DNA of the CDR3: TGCAGTGCTAGAGGACAGGGAGCCTACGAGCAGTACTTC.

At least ten counts were recorded for this clonotype. The chain is built from TRBV7-9 and TRBJ2-1; tentative D call: TRBD1 (6 bases). CDR3 length: 14 residues. The ends were cut back, 7 bases at V and 4 bases at J, with 14 bases in the middle. CDR1 is SEHNR, CDR2 FQNEAQ, per germline (reference sequence). The CDR3, as DNA: TGTGCCAGCACCCCTCAGGGGCTTTACAATGAGCAGTTCTTC. Encoded protein: CASTPQGLYNEQFF.